Each of the 2 T cell receptor beta chains below was sequenced from the same sample in a study of T cells after yellow fever vaccination. TCRdb used MiXCR to reprocess the 5' RACE reads, holding one entry per CDR3 protein. The top ten hold around 3.5% of the sample, which has some 260,000 distinct CDR3 sequences, 5.2% seen once. Sequencing used CD4+ T cells sorted from PBMCs, obtained on the day of the yellow fever booster vaccination. These receptors were obtained from a young man who received the YFV17D yellow fever vaccine.

The chain recombines TRBV28 with TRBJ2-5; TRBD2 matches 11 bases. Germline values: CDR1 MDHEN, CDR2 SYDVKM. The V and J ends lost 11 bases and 1 base, in that order; junction bases with no gene match: 6. This CDR3 has 14 amino acids. As DNA, the CDR3 is TGTGCCGGCCTAGCGGGGGGCGCCCAAGAGACCCAGTACTTC. Amino acids: CAGLAGGAQETQYF.

This clonotype was observed a few times. The chain carries TRBV2 and TRBJ2-2; TRBD2 might be the D (6 bases). The CDR3 sequence is 14 residues long. The V end lost 10 bases, the J end lost 4 bases, and 16 bases lay between the germline ends. Looked up from germline, CDR1 is SNHLY and CDR2 is FYNNEI. The DNA for the CDR3 is TGTGCCATCTCCCAGAGGAGGGTCACCGGGGAGCTGTTTTTT. Translating it yields CAISQRRVTGELFF.